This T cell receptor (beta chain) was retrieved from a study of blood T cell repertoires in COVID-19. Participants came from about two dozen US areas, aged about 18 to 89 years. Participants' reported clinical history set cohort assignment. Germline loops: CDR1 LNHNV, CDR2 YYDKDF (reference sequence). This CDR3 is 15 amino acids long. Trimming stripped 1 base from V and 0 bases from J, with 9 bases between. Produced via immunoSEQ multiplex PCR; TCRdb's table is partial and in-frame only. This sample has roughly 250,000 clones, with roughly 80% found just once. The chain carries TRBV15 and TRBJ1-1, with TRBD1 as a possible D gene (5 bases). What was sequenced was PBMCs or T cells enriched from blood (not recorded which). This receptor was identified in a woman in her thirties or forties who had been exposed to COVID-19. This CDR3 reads CATSRGGTLNTEAFF. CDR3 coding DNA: TGTGCCACCAGCAGAGGGGGGACTTTGAACACTGAAGCTTTCTTT.